Sequencing of this T cell receptor beta chain was carried out in a study of T cell responses to AZD1222 COVID-19 vaccine. The study, taken as a whole, reports: The study identified only a handful of AZD1222 recipients as seropositive at baseline. Reports say nearly half of spike-specific TCRs go after unmutated variant regions. Scientists sampled the repertoires only once the peak T cell response had passed. Increased Spike-specific TCR breadth and depth were observed after two AZD1222 doses.

About this clone: Its antigen remains unknown.

Method: immunoSEQ multiplex PCR; TCRdb's copy keeps in-frame clones and lacks some. The sample has about 100,000 clones; roughly nine tenths are singletons. This clonotype was obtained from an adult in good health. Sequences were derived from peripheral blood, sampled on day 0 of MenACWY control vaccination.

The CDR3 spells CASTSGDSYEQYF. CDR3 in DNA: TGCGCCAGCACTTCCGGGGACTCCTACGAGCAGTACTTC. V and J are TRBV5-1 and TRBJ2-7; weak D call: TRBD2 (5 bases). Trimming pared 6 bases from V and 0 bases from J, leaving 10 bases between. Per the germline V gene, CDR1 is SGHRS and CDR2 is YFSETQ. The CDR3 spans 13 residues. The full variable domain, with the rest looked up from reference TRBV5-1 and TRBJ2-7, is KAGVTQTPRYLIKTRGQQVTLSCSPISGHRSVSWYQQTPGQGLQFLFEYFSETQRNKGNFPGRFSGRQFSNSRSEMNVSTLELGDSALYLCASTSGDSYEQYFGPGTRLTVT.